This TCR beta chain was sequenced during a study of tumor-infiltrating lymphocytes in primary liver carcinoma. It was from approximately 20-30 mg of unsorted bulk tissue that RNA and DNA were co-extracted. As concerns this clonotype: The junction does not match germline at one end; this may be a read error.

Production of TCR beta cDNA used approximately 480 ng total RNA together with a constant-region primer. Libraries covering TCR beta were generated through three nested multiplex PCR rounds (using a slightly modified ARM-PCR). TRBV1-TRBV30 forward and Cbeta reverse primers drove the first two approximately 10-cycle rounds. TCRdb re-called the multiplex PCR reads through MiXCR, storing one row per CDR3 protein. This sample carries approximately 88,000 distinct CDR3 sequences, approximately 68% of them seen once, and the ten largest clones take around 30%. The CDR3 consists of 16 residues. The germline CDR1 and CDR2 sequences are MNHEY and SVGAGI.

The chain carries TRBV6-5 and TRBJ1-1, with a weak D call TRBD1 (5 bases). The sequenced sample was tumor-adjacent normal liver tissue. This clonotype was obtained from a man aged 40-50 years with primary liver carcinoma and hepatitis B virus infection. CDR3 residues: CASSYAGPRDEAEAIF. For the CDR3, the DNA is TGTGCCAGCAGCTACGCGGGACCCCGGGATGAGGCTGAAGCTATCTTT.